This T cell receptor beta chain was profiled in a study of vaccination effects on CD4 cells after COVID-19. Study-level findings and limits: Marked contraction was observed in infection-induced and vaccine-induced clones late after vaccination.

Per the germline V gene, CDR1 is SEHNR and CDR2 is FQNEAQ (reference sequence). CDR3 size: 15 residues. The V segment lost 5 bases and the J segment 2 bases; nucleotides outside the gene matches: 3. With respect to this clone: Its antigen is as yet unknown.

Expansion with viral peptide pools was applied to antigen-specific CD4+ T cells by the ViraFEST assay prior to sequencing. Scientists isolated CD4+ T cells after an approximately 9-day culture period ended. Of the BNT162b2 and mRNA-1273 vaccines, participants received two doses of one or the other. Data came from immunoSEQ multiplex PCR; TCRdb stores just in-frame clones and leaves some out. This table holds around 22,000 clones, around 76% found once. The genes are TRBV7-9 and TRBJ1-1; 12 bases map to TRBD1. This receptor was taken from a human donor who received a COVID-19 vaccine. Source: CD4+ T cells from PBMCs cultured with HCoV-229E spike peptides, taken after COVID-19 vaccination. In DNA, the CDR3 is TGTGCCAGCAGCATGGGACAGGGGGCAAACACTGAAGCTTTCTTT. This translates into CASSMGQGANTEAFF.